This TCR beta chain was obtained from a study of regulatory T cells in long-lasting Graves disease. This clonotype was picked up a small number of times. Its antigen is currently unknown. Regarding time point: persistent/refractory GD, antithyroid drugs over 5 years with positive TRAb. The TCR library was made from RNA that had been extracted from PBMCs in TRIzol. V lost 3 bases to trimming and J lost 4 bases, with 13 bases between them. CDR1 is MDHEN and CDR2 is SYDVKM in the germline V gene. The CDR3 has 14 residues. Study-level findings and limits: Patients whose Graves' disease persisted exhibited lower TCR diversity than those newly diagnosed.

Arm-PCR of CDR3 regions and iRepertoire HTBI primers were the basis on which TCR beta libraries were built. TCRdb re-called the multiplex PCR reads through MiXCR, storing one row per CDR3 protein. The table shows around 450,000 distinct CDR3 sequences, with about 22% occurring only once. Sequencing used peripheral blood mononuclear cells (PBMCs), obtained when the disease was refractory, from a patient treated with antithyroid drugs. This TCR derives from a female donor with Graves disease. The genes are TRBV28 and TRBJ2-7; either TRBD1 or TRBD2 may fit D (6 bases each). CDR3 amino acids: CASSFRGPLYEQYF. CDR3 bases: TGTGCCAGCAGTTTCCGGGGGCCACTTTACGAGCAGTACTTC. Drawing the rest from reference TRBV28 and TRBJ2-7, the complete variable domain is DVKVTQSSRYLVKRTGEKVFLECVQDMDHENMFWYRQDPGLGLRLIYFSYDVKMKEKGDIPEGYSVSREKKERFSLILESASTNQTSMYLCASSFRGPLYEQYFGPGTRLTVT.